One T cell receptor beta chain is described in this entry. Original processing methods: Reference gene primers were amplified, and this amplification served to estimate nucleated cell counts. The data were produced by immunoSEQ multiplex PCR, yet TCRdb's version contains in-frame clones alone and is incomplete. V and J calls and clone size come straight from that table; D and trimming were deduced from the DNA. The sample holds around 250,000 clones, approximately 82% seen once. This record belongs to a study of blood T cell repertoires in COVID-19. About the study: The samples span acute and convalescent COVID-19 from the United States, Italy and Spain.

V was shortened by 4 bases and J by 4 bases, with 7 bases between the two germline ends. This CDR3 comprises 11 residues. Per the germline V gene, CDR1 is DFQATT and CDR2 is SNEGSKA (reference sequence). The sequence was obtained from a man aged 30 to 39 who had recovered from COVID-19. The chain employs TRBV20-1 and TRBJ1-2; D remains unclear. Material for sequencing was peripheral blood. The DNA of the CDR3 is TGCAGTGCTATTGGCCCCTATGGCTACACCTTC. Encoded protein: CSAIGPYGYTF.